These 5 T cell receptor beta chains were sequenced from one sample in a study of identical twins. In TCRdb, the 5' RACE reads were re-called with MiXCR into one record per CDR3 protein. The table shows about 890,000 distinct CDR3 sequences, with 9% to 15% occurring only once. These data were also reused for a study on yellow fever vaccine responses in identical twins.

Material: PBMCs. These receptors were taken from a woman aged 18-29 years in good health.

There are a few counts of this clonotype. V usage is TRBV24-1 and J usage is TRBJ2-7; 10 bases are shared with TRBD2. Trimming removed 9 bases from V and 2 bases from J; junction bases left unmatched: 9. The CDR3 sequence is 15 residues long. Germline V gives CDR1 KGHDR, CDR2 SFDVKD. The CDR3 coding sequence is TGTGCCACCGCGGCTAGCGGGAGTGGTCCCTACGAGCAGTACTTC. This codes for CATAASGSGPYEQYF.

This clonotype has only a few counts. The chain recombines TRBV28 with TRBJ2-7, with D hard to call. Germline V gene lookup returns CDR1 MDHEN and CDR2 SYDVKM. Between the trimmed V and J ends, which lost 1 base and 3 bases, there was a span of 16 bases. The CDR3 spans 16 residues. Written as DNA, the CDR3 is TGTGCCAGCAGTTTATCTGGGGATCTCTTCCTCTACGAGCAGTACGTC. Amino acids: CASSLSGDLFLYEQYV.

The rearrangement uses TRBV28 and TRBJ2-4, with 7 bases fitting TRBD1. CDR3 length: 14 amino acids. Germline CDR1 reads MDHEN; CDR2 reads SYDVKM. J lost 4 bases, V lost 7 bases, and 7 bases had no gene match. CDR3 sequence (DNA): TGTGCCAGCAACAGGGACAGAACTAAAAACATTCAGTACTTC. Amino acids: CASNRDRTKNIQYF.

This clonotype turned up a few times. This sequence joins TRBV29-1 and TRBJ2-5, with D perhaps being TRBD1 or TRBD2 (5 bases each). V lost 5 bases to trimming and J lost 1 base, with 23 bases between them. This CDR3 has 17 residues. Germline V gives CDR1 SQVTM, CDR2 ANQGSEA. CDR3 nucleotide sequence: TGCAGCGTTTGGGATTGGGACCCCGATGGGGGCCAAGAGACCCAGTACTTC. The encoded protein is CSVWDWDPDGGQETQYF.

About this clonotype: The junction and the germline gene differ at one end; a read error may be behind it. The chain links TRBV6-1 to TRBJ1-5, with D perhaps TRBD1 (5 bases). This CDR3 is built from 15 residues. Germline V lookup: CDR1 MNHNS, CDR2 SASEGT. For the CDR3, the DNA is TGTGCCAGCACCGATCCGGGGCCCGGGGGAAGGCCCCATCATTTT. This translates into CASTDPGPGGRPHHF.